Below, 23 T cell receptor beta chains from the same sample are listed, as sequenced in a study of T cell repertoires in cytomegalovirus infection. Each CDR3 protein gets one entry after TCRdb re-called the reads with MiXCR. This sample carries fewer than 1,000,000 distinct CDR3 sequences, roughly 31% of them seen once, and the ten largest clones take 11% to 15%. For these TCRs, the target antigens are not known. This specimen consisted of cultured CD8+ T cells from PBMCs, obtained from culture after CMV antigen stimulation. All receptors come from a human donor in good health (CMV status not recorded). Some clones in this sample may be carry-over from other donors' samples.

The J gene is TRBJ2-1, the V gene TRBV7-4; 10 nucleotides match TRBD1. CDR3 length equals 16 residues. Trimming at V came to 5 bases and at J to 9 bases, leaving 13 bases not matched to a gene. Looked up from germline, CDR1 is SGHVT and CDR2 is SQSDAQ. CDR3 loop: CASSLGGTGEWGEQFF. The CDR3 DNA reads TGTGCCAGCAGCCTAGGAGGGACAGGGGAGTGGGGTGAGCAGTTCTTC.

This chain links TRBV19 with TRBJ2-1; D possibly uses TRBD1 or TRBD2 (5 bases each). Germline CDR1 is LNHDA and CDR2 is SQIVND (reference sequence). V was trimmed by 7 bases and J by 8 bases, leaving 21 bases between them. The CDR3 is 15 amino acids. CDR3 sequence: CASNGTRNGMDEQFF. The DNA of the CDR3 is TGTGCCAGTAATGGGACCCGAAATGGAATGGATGAGCAGTTCTTC.

V is TRBV4-1 and J is TRBJ2-2; D is unresolved. This CDR3 comprises 15 residues. V was pared by 3 bases and J by 6 bases, with 14 bases between. CDR1 is MGHRA, CDR2 YSYEKL, per germline. The CDR3 DNA reads as TGCGCCAGCAGCCATCCGGACCTAAGCGCCGGGGAGCTGTTTTTT. Translation gives CASSHPDLSAGELFF.

The table lists this clonotype with a few counts. This chain uses TRBV6-1 with TRBJ1-2, with a weak D call TRBD1 (5 bases). Germline CDR1 and CDR2: MNHNS and SASEGT. The CDR3 covers 10 residues. V lost 2 bases and J lost 12, with 7 bases in between. CDR3 loop: CASSERGDTF. The CDR3 DNA reads as TGTGCCAGCAGTGAAAGGGGAGACACCTTC.

This clonotype was detected a few times. This chain connects TRBV11-1 to TRBJ2-5, with D maybe TRBD2 (6 bases). V was shortened by 4 bases and J by 2 bases, with 14 bases between the two germline ends. The length of the CDR3 is 15 residues. CDR1 SGHAT and CDR2 FQDESV come from the germline V gene (reference sequence). The CDR3 bases are TGTGCCAGCAGCTGGTACCGGGAGAGGCAAGAGACCCAGTACTTC. Amino acids: CASSWYRERQETQYF.

In its sample, this clonotype was seen once. The chain employs TRBV20-1 and TRBJ2-6; possibly TRBD1 for D (6 bases). The V end was cut by 2 bases, the J end by 2 bases, with 19 bases between. The CDR3 spans 18 residues. Germline CDR1 reads DFQATT; CDR2 reads SNEGSKA (reference sequence). CDR3 residues: CSARPLYPQGPGANVLTF. As DNA, the CDR3 is TGCAGTGCTAGACCCCTCTACCCACAGGGACCTGGGGCCAACGTCCTGACTTTC.

The CDR3 coding sequence is TGTGCCAGCAGCCTCAGTTCGGACGGTCGACGGGAAAAACTGTTTTTT. As protein: CASSLSSDGRREKLFF. The J gene is TRBJ1-4, the V gene TRBV13; D is unresolved. CDR3 length: 16 residues. V was cut by 5 bases and J by 8 bases, with 21 bases left in between. Germline values: CDR1 PRHDT, CDR2 FYEKMQ (reference sequence).

This clonotype was recorded a few times. The CDR3 is CASSIAGTPTDTQYF. Written as DNA, the CDR3 is TGTGCCAGCAGTATAGCCGGGACACCCACAGATACGCAGTATTTT. The chain joins TRBV6-1 to TRBJ2-3; D might be TRBD1 (6 bases). V shed 5 bases and J shed 2 bases, with 14 bases lying between them. CDR1 MNHNS and CDR2 SASEGT come from the germline V gene. The CDR3 length is 15 residues.

The chain joins TRBV6-1 to TRBJ2-1, with 8 bases aligning to TRBD2. The ends lost 6 bases at V and 4 bases at J; junction bases unmatched: 8. Germline V CDR1 and CDR2: MNHNS, SASEGT. The CDR3 consists of 15 residues. CDR3 in DNA: TGTGCCAGCAGCGACTTTGCGGGGGGTTACAATGAGCAGTTCTTC. This encodes CASSDFAGGYNEQFF.

The genes are TRBV7-6 and TRBJ2-7; 7 nucleotides agree with TRBD1. Germline V gene data show CDR1 as SGHVS and CDR2 as FNYEAQ. The CDR3 runs to 13 residues. V lost 1 base, J lost 6 bases, and 3 bases stayed unmatched. DNA for the CDR3: TGTGCCAGCAGCTTAGATACAGGGGCCGAGCAGTACTTC. This translates into CASSLDTGAEQYF.

This clonotype has a handful of counts. Germline and junction disagree at one end, which may indicate a read error. This chain links TRBV29-1 with TRBJ2-1, with 7 positions matching TRBD1. The CDR3 consists of 11 residues. Germline V gene sequence: CDR1 SQVTM, CDR2 ANQGSEA. CDR3 amino acids: CSVQLRGSRVF. CDR3 nucleotides: TGCAGCGTTCAACTCAGGGGGTCAAGAGTCTTC.

In its sample, this clonotype was seen a few times. The V call is TRBV6-1, the J call TRBJ2-1; D is possibly TRBD2 (6 bases). Germline V lookup: CDR1 MNHNS, CDR2 SASEGT. This CDR3 comprises 20 residues. V shed 2 bases and J shed 2 bases, with 25 bases lying between them. The CDR3 protein is CASSEWRVTARPGAYNEQFF. The CDR3 DNA reads TGTGCCAGCAGTGAATGGCGTGTCACAGCACGGCCGGGGGCCTACAATGAGCAGTTCTTC.

This clonotype was counted a few times. The chain employs TRBV4-3 and TRBJ2-2; D not certain. Germline V gives CDR1 LGHNA, CDR2 YSLEER. The CDR3 is made up of 15 amino acids. V gave up 2 bases and J gave up 0 bases, with 7 bases separating them. The CDR3: CASSQPTTNTGELFF. CDR3 bases: TGCGCCAGCAGCCAACCCACCACGAACACCGGGGAGCTGTTTTTT.

The chain has TRBV4-1 and TRBJ2-1, with TRBD2 matching 7 bases. CDR1 and CDR2 (germline): MGHRA, YSYEKL. V shed 4 bases, J shed 1 base, and the junction held 10 bases outside the gene matches. The CDR3 loop spans 17 amino acids. The CDR3 DNA is TGCGCCAGCAGCCCTGAGGTGGCGGGGGTTTCCTACAATGAGCAGTTCTTC. Translation gives CASSPEVAGVSYNEQFF.

This clonotype was observed a handful of times. The genes are TRBV12-3 or TRBV12-4 and TRBJ1-1; TRBD1 aligns across 11 bases. Losses at the gene ends were 7 bases for V and 6 bases for J; bases not matched to a gene: 13. The CDR3 loop spans 16 amino acids. The CDR3 DNA reads TGTGCCAGCAACGGACAGGGGGCAGGTACGGCGGCTGAAGCTTTCTTT. It codes for CASNGQGAGTAAEAFF.

This clonotype was observed a handful of times. V is TRBV20-1 and J is TRBJ2-4; a weak D match, TRBD1 (6 bases). Germline CDR1 reads DFQATT; CDR2 reads SNEGSKA (reference sequence). V was trimmed by 0 bases and J by 2 bases, leaving 14 bases between them. This CDR3 is built from 16 residues. In nucleotides, the CDR3 is TGCAGTGCTAGAGATGATCAGGGGCTGACCAAAAACATTCAGTACTTC. Translation gives CSARDDQGLTKNIQYF.

This rearrangement joins TRBV5-1 to TRBJ2-7, with D possibly TRBD1 on 5 matching bases. V was trimmed by 0 bases and J by 2 bases, leaving 9 bases between them. CDR3 length: 14 residues. CDR1 is SGHRS, CDR2 YFSETQ, per germline. CDR3 protein: CASSLGPDTYEQYV. CDR3 in DNA: TGCGCCAGCAGCTTGGGGCCGGACACCTACGAGCAGTACGTC.

The rearrangement joins TRBV7-6 to TRBJ2-1; no firm D call. Germline V gene data show CDR1 as SGHVS and CDR2 as FNYEAQ. The CDR3 sequence is 13 residues long. The V gene lost 5 bases and the J gene lost 6 bases, with 11 bases spanning the gap. This CDR3 is CASSPSRFNEQFF. CDR3 nucleotide sequence: TGTGCCAGCAGCCCCTCTCGCTTCAATGAGCAGTTCTTC.

This clonotype was observed many times. J is TRBJ2-3 and V is TRBV7-3, with 11 bases aligning to TRBD1. Losses at the gene ends were 4 bases for V and 5 bases for J; bases not matched to a gene: 14. Germline CDR1 and CDR2: SGHTA and FQGTGA. The CDR3 runs 18 residues. For the CDR3, the DNA is TGTGCCAGCAGCTCACCTGATCCGGGACAGGGGGGCTTAGATACGCAGTATTTT. Its protein is CASSSPDPGQGGLDTQYF.

This clonotype showed up just a few times. The rearrangement uses TRBV4-1 and TRBJ1-2; D is unresolved. Germline CDR1 is MGHRA and CDR2 is YSYEKL. The length of the CDR3 is 15 residues. Trimming cost V 0 bases and J 8 bases, with 16 bases left between them. This CDR3 is CASSQDTVELGGYTF. The CDR3 nucleotides are TGCGCCAGCAGCCAAGATACAGTTGAGTTGGGGGGCTACACCTTC.

Only a few counts were recorded for this clonotype. The chain uses TRBV4-1 and TRBJ1-3; D gene unclear. V lost 0 bases and J 0 bases, leaving 6 bases between the germline ends. CDR3 length: 15 residues. Per the germline V gene, CDR1 is MGHRA and CDR2 is YSYEKL. The CDR3 nucleotides are TGCGCCAGCAGCCAAGATAAGGGCTCTGGAAACACCATATATTTT. It codes for CASSQDKGSGNTIYF.

This sequence joins TRBV7-9 and TRBJ1-1; D remains unclear. CDR1 is SEHNR, CDR2 FQNEAQ, per germline (reference sequence). The CDR3 contains 15 residues. Deletions cut 0 bases from V and 4 bases from J, with 12 bases between. CDR3 sequence: CASSLASLWITEAFF. For the CDR3, the DNA is TGTGCCAGCAGCTTAGCGAGCCTGTGGATCACTGAAGCTTTCTTT.

This clonotype was found many times. V and J are TRBV7-2 and TRBJ2-6; TRBD1 aligns across 8 bases. Germline loops: CDR1 SGHTA, CDR2 FQGNSA. The CDR3 has 19 amino acids. The V gene end was trimmed by 3 bases and the J gene end by 4 bases; junction bases not matched to a gene: 14. The CDR3 protein is CASSLTGERSFYGANVLTF. The CDR3 DNA sequence: TGTGCCAGCAGCTTGACAGGGGAGCGAAGTTTCTACGGGGCCAACGTCCTGACTTTC. Using reference TRBV7-2 and TRBJ2-6 for the parts outside the CDR3, the full variable domain is GAGVSQSPSNKVTEKGKDVELRCDPISGHTALYWYRQSLGQGLEFLIYFQGNSAPDKSGLPSDRFSAERTGGSVSTLTIQRTQQEDSAVYLCASSLTGERSFYGANVLTFGAGSRLTVL.